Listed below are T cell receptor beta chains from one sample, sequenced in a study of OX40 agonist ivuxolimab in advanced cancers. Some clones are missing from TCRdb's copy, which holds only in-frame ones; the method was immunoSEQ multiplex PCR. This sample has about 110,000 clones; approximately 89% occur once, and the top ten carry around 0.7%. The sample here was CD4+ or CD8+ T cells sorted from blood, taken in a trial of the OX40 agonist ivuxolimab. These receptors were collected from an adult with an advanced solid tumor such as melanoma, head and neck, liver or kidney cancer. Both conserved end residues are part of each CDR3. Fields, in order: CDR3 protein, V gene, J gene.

CDR3aa: CAWGTVGGGYTF
v_gene: TRBV30
j_gene: TRBJ1-2

CDR3aa: CASSDTLNRERRQPQHF
v_gene: TRBV10-2
j_gene: TRBJ1-5

CDR3aa: CASSRGTNEQFF
v_gene: TRBV6-5
j_gene: TRBJ2-1

CDR3aa: CASSFLGQNTEAFF
v_gene: TRBV5-1
j_gene: TRBJ1-1

CDR3aa: CASSAGQNYEQYF
v_gene: TRBV5-1
j_gene: TRBJ2-7

CDR3aa: CASSPSLAGRTDTQYF
v_gene: TRBV5-4
j_gene: TRBJ2-3

CDR3aa: CASSLAGLAGAYEQYF
v_gene: TRBV5-1
j_gene: TRBJ2-7

CDR3aa: CAISVDTYGYTF
v_gene: TRBV10-3
j_gene: TRBJ1-2

CDR3aa: CASTAPGRATDTQYF
v_gene: TRBV19
j_gene: TRBJ2-3

CDR3aa: CASGPDEKLFF
v_gene: TRBV19
j_gene: TRBJ1-4

CDR3aa: CAWSGDGHYGYTF
v_gene: TRBV30
j_gene: TRBJ1-2

CDR3aa: CASSPPRGRSNYGYTF
v_gene: TRBV19
j_gene: TRBJ1-2

CDR3aa: CASSNRGRSYNSPLHF
v_gene: TRBV7-8
j_gene: TRBJ1-6

CDR3aa: CASRPTGGAQETQYF
v_gene: TRBV5-1
j_gene: TRBJ2-5

CDR3aa: CATSRAIGQGDEKLFF
v_gene: TRBV15
j_gene: TRBJ1-4

CDR3aa: CASKTYNGELFF
v_gene: TRBV5-4
j_gene: TRBJ2-2

CDR3aa: CASSPGGGPEQYF
v_gene: TRBV11-2
j_gene: TRBJ2-7

CDR3aa: CASTMGGRLNTEAFF
v_gene: TRBV19
j_gene: TRBJ1-1

CDR3aa: CASSQGGLKVYEQYF
v_gene: TRBV4-1
j_gene: TRBJ2-7

CDR3aa: CASSLWDGGTIATNEKLFF
v_gene: TRBV5-6
j_gene: TRBJ1-4

CDR3aa: CASSLVGAGGRSIDEQFF
v_gene: TRBV13
j_gene: TRBJ2-1

CDR3aa: CASSQEPTSNYEQYF
v_gene: TRBV4-1
j_gene: TRBJ2-7

CDR3aa: CASSLVWVNTGELFF
v_gene: TRBV5-6
j_gene: TRBJ2-2

CDR3aa: CASSFGTDGYTF
v_gene: TRBV7-9
j_gene: TRBJ1-2

CDR3aa: CASSSPLAQSYEQYF
v_gene: TRBV19
j_gene: TRBJ2-7

CDR3aa: CASSLGTGGGETQYF
v_gene: TRBV5-1
j_gene: TRBJ2-5

CDR3aa: CSVASGGLNEQFF
v_gene: TRBV29-1
j_gene: TRBJ2-1

CDR3aa: CASSSQWGSQETQYF
v_gene: TRBV7-2
j_gene: TRBJ2-5

CDR3aa: CASSLGGQGVTEAFF
v_gene: TRBV11-2
j_gene: TRBJ1-1

CDR3aa: CAWSVATTNNSPLHF
v_gene: TRBV30
j_gene: TRBJ1-6

CDR3aa: CASSELASGSIGEQFF
v_gene: TRBV6-1
j_gene: TRBJ2-1

CDR3aa: CASALTYSNQPQHF
v_gene: TRBV6-1
j_gene: TRBJ1-5

CDR3aa: CASSYGGSNQPQHF
v_gene: TRBV6-5
j_gene: TRBJ1-5

CDR3aa: CASRWDNLNTEAFF
v_gene: TRBV19
j_gene: TRBJ1-1

CDR3aa: CASSRLAGDAGELFF
v_gene: TRBV19
j_gene: TRBJ2-2

CDR3aa: CASSPPQGLQTQYF
v_gene: TRBV18
j_gene: TRBJ2-5

CDR3aa: CASTRWEGWSNQPQHF
v_gene: TRBV5-6
j_gene: TRBJ1-5